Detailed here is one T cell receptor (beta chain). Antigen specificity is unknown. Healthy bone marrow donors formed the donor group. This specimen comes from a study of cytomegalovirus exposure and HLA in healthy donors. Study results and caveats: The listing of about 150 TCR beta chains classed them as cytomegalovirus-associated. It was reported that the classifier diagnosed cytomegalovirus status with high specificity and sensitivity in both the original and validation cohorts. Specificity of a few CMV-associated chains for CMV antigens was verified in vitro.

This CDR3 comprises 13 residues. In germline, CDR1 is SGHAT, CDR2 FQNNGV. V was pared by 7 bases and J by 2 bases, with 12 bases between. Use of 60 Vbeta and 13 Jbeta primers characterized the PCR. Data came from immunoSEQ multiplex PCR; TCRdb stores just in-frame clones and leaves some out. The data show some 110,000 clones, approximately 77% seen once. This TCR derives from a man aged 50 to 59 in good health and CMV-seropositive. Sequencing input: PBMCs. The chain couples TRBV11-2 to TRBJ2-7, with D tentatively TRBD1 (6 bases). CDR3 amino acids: CASKITGTYEQYF. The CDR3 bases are TGTGCCAGCAAAATAACAGGGACCTACGAGCAGTACTTC.